The 2 T cell receptor beta chains presented below share a single source sample, sequenced in a study of cytomegalovirus exposure and HLA in healthy donors. Amplification used 60 Vbeta primers and 13 Jbeta primers. Using immunoSEQ multiplex PCR, the repertoire was profiled, and TCRdb retains in-frame clones only, with some absent. This repertoire includes some 46,000 clones. The source material was PBMCs. Every receptor here comes from a woman aged 25 to 45 in good health and CMV-seronegative.

Comment on this clone: Other DNA sequences of this sample code for an identical CDR3. V and J are TRBV30 and TRBJ2-1; 7 nucleotides align to TRBD2. V was pared by 5 bases and J by 16 bases, with 11 bases of the junction left unmatched. Germline-derived CDR1 and CDR2 are GTSNPN and SVGIG (reference sequence). This CDR3 is 11 amino acids long. The CDR3 nucleotides are TGTGCCTGGGGTCCGGTTGCGGGAGTCTTCTTC. Its protein is CAWGPVAGVFF.

The J gene is TRBJ1-4, the V gene TRBV15; D gene uncertain. Germline CDR1 and CDR2: LNHNV and YYDKDF (reference sequence). This CDR3 is 18 amino acids long. V shed 1 base and J shed 0 bases, with 15 bases lying between them. CDR3 sequence (DNA): TGTGCCACCAGCAGAGCCCGGTCTACCGGTTCAACTAATGAAAAACTGTTTTTT. Its translation is CATSRARSTGSTNEKLFF.